This TCR beta chain originates from a study of CD8 T cells in ankylosing spondylitis. Libraries for TCR beta were made by quantitative 5'-RACE with molecular barcodes. From the 5' RACE reads, TCRdb called clonotypes with MiXCR, one entry per CDR3 protein. This table has some 29,000 distinct CDR3 sequences, roughly 7.9% appearing once. Notes on the study in general: Past research had described some motif variants in reactive arthritis synovial fluid and blood.

Ten or more counts support this clonotype. Antigen: not known. V lost 2 bases and J 3 bases, leaving 13 bases between the germline ends. This CDR3 spans 15 amino acids. From germline, CDR1 is SGHRS and CDR2 YFSETQ. The source of this sequence is a male donor with ankylosing spondylitis or in good health (not recorded which). V usage is TRBV5-1 and J usage is TRBJ2-3; tentatively, D is TRBD2 (5 bases). The sequenced material came from blood, either unsorted or a sorted T cell fraction (not recorded which). CDR3 coding DNA: TGCGCCAGCAGCTTAGGTGGGAGCACGACAGATACGCAGTATTTT. This gives the protein CASSLGGSTTDTQYF.